This T cell receptor beta chain was captured by sequencing in a study of T cells in Graves' hyperthyroidism and ophthalmopathy. When ophthalmopathy did not progress within 18 months, Graves' hyperthyroidism was considered stable. Clinical symptoms, serum thyroxine and TRAb, thyroid ultrasound and orbital computed tomography together formed the diagnostic basis. This clonotype appeared many times. The CDR3 loop spans 18 amino acids. V gave up 4 bases and J gave up 0 bases, with 22 bases separating them. TCR beta CDR3 region amplification was performed from RNA transcripts. The study used the HTBI primer set for a first-round RT-PCR of the TCR CDR3. TCRdb reprocessed the multiplex PCR reads via MiXCR and lists one record per CDR3 protein. The top ten hold approximately 10% of the sample, which has about 740,000 distinct CDR3 sequences, 14% seen once.

Sequencing was done on a sample of blood. This clonotype was sampled from a woman aged 18-29 years with Graves' hyperthyroidism. The chain is built from TRBV12-3 or TRBV12-4 and TRBJ2-7; D tentatively fits TRBD1 or TRBD2 (5 bases each). The CDR3 nucleotides are TGTGCCAGCAGTTCCCTGGCGCCAGGGAGTCTGGGCTCCTACGAGCAGTACTTC. It is translated as CASSSLAPGSLGSYEQYF.